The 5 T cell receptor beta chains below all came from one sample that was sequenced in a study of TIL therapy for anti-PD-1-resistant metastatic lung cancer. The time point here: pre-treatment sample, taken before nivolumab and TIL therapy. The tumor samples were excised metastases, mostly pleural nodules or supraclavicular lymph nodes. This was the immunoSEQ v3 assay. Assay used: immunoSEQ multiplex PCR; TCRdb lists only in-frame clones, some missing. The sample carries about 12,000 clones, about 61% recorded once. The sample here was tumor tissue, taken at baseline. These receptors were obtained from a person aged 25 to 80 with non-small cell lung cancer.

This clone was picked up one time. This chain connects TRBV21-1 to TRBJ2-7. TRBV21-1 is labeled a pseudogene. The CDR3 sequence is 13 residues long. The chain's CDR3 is CASSSQPADEQYF. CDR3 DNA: TGTGCCAGCAGCTCCCAACCTGCTGACGAGCAGTACTTC.

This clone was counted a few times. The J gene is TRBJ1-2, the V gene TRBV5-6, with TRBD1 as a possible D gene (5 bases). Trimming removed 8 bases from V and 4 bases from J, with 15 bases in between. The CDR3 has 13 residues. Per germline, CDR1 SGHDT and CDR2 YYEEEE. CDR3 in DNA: TGTGCCAGTGAGCGGGACGCGAGCTATGGCTACACCTTC. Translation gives CASERDASYGYTF.

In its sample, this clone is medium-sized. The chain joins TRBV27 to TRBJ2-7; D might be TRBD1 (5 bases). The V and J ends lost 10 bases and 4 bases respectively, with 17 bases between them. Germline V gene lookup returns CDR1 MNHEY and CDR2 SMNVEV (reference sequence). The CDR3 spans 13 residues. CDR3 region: CATSQGYLYEQYF. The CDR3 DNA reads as TGTGCCACCAGCCAGGGATATCTTTACGAGCAGTACTTC.

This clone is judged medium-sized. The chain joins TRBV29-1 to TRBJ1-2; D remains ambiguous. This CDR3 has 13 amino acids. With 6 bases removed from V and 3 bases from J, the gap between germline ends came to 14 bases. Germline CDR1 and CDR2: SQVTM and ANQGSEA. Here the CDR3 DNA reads TGCAGCGTCCGAAGCCGACCCGACTATGGCTACACCTTC. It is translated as CSVRSRPDYGYTF.

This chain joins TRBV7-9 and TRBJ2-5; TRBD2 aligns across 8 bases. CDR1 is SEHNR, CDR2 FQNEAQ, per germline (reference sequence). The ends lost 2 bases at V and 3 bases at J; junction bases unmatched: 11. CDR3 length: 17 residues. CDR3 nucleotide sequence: TGTGCCAGCAGCTTATTGGGGACCCGGGGGGGGAAAGAGACCCAGTACTTC. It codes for CASSLLGTRGGKETQYF.